The present T cell receptor beta chain was sequenced within a study of blood T cell repertoires in COVID-19. Whole-study context: There were acute and convalescent COVID-19 samples, and they came from the United States, Italy and Spain. T cells, B-cell-depleted T cells, or PBMCs provided the cDNA or gDNA that served as material.

The length of the CDR3 is 16 residues. Trimming took 6 bases from V and 5 from J; bases not matched to a gene: 13. Germline loops: CDR1 MNHEY, CDR2 SMNVEV (reference sequence). Sequencing used immunoSEQ multiplex PCR; TCRdb keeps in-frame clones, though not all of them. The top ten hold 38% of the sample, which has roughly 90,000 clones, 75% to 90% seen once. The sequencing sample was made of peripheral blood. The chain couples TRBV27 to TRBJ2-5; 9 positions agree with TRBD2. The TCR originated in an elderly man with acute or convalescent COVID-19. The CDR3 nucleotides read TGTGCCAGCAGCGGCGGGGGGGCTGCGGTGGGGGAGACCCAGTACTTC. Protein product: CASSGGGAAVGETQYF.